The table lists the clone carrying this T cell receptor (beta chain) with a count of one. What it binds is unknown. One end of the junction is discordant with germline, which a read error may explain. This sample is drawn from a study of tumor and adjacent non-tumor tissue in lung cancer. At the level of the study: Aged about 31 to 85 years, patients included roughly ten men and roughly five women with stage I to III disease. General study points: In normal lung, the top 100 clones were significantly more dominant than in tumor. Tumor TCR diversity, when higher, was linked to shorter survival.

No cell sorting was done before RNA was extracted from the tissue. Chemotherapy-naive patients with new lung cancer underwent thoracic surgery in China, August–late 2014. A modified ARM-PCR protocol with three rounds of nested PCR amplified TCRbeta. TCRdb ran MiXCR on the multiplex PCR reads and lists one entry per CDR3 protein. The profile shows approximately 65,000 distinct CDR3 sequences, 50% to 60% of them singletons. This TCR was sampled from a middle-aged man with non-small cell lung cancer. Sequencing used lung tumor tissue.

The CDR3 protein is CATIQGQDSPFHF. The CDR3 region has the DNA TGTGCCACGATTCAGGGGCAGGATTCACCCTTCCACTTT. V and J are TRBV2 and TRBJ1-6, with D perhaps TRBD1 (6 bases). The CDR3 is 13 residues long. CDR1 is SNHLY, CDR2 FYNNEI, per germline.